This is a list of T cell receptor beta chains from one sample in a study of molecular identifiers for immune sequencing clone quantification. TCRdb passed the PCR reads through MiXCR, listing each CDR3 protein once. Of about 640,000 distinct CDR3 sequences detected, 15% to 20% appear once; the ten largest clones hold about 0.9%. The sample was naive CD8+ T cells from blood, with Jurkat cell RNA spiked in. The source is a human donor in good health. Some libraries in this study had Jurkat cell RNA spiked in. Both conserved end residues are part of each CDR3. The D gene is left open where the match is weak. Some rows have no size entry. The others give once, few or many, or a class for an expanded clone.

>TRBJ2-5|TRBV9|.|.
CASSDGWDGETQYF
TGTGCCAGCAGTGACGGTTGGGACGGAGAGACCCAGTACTTC
>TRBJ2-3|TRBV7-8|many|TRBD2
CASSWTSGRPDTQYF
TGTGCCAGCAGCTGGACTAGCGGGAGACCAGATACGCAGTATTTT
>TRBJ2-3|TRBV4-3|few|TRBD2
CASSQSYSGGVADTQYF
TGCGCCAGCAGCCAATCCTACAGCGGGGGCGTCGCAGATACGCAGTATTTT
>TRBJ2-7|TRBV20-1|many|.
CSARNTDTYEQYF
TGCAGTGCTAGAAACACTGATACCTACGAGCAGTACTTC
>TRBJ1-4|TRBV30|many|TRBD1
CAWSPGGLGEKLFF
TGTGCCTGGAGTCCAGGGGGTCTCGGTGAAAAACTGTTTTTT
>TRBJ2-7|TRBV4-1|many|.
CASSQEPGNYEQYF
TGCGCCAGCAGCCAAGAGCCGGGAAACTACGAGCAGTACTTC
>TRBJ2-7|TRBV4-2|many|TRBD1
CASSHATGGAYEQYF
TGTGCCAGCAGCCACGCGACAGGGGGGGCCTACGAGCAGTACTTC
>TRBJ2-3|TRBV5-8|.|TRBD2
CASSFAGDTDTQYF
TGTGCCAGCAGCTTTGCGGGAGACACAGATACGCAGTATTTT
>TRBJ1-5|TRBV6-1|.|.
CASSTGGLLSNQPQHF
TGTGCCAGCAGTACCGGGGGACTTCTTAGCAATCAGCCCCAGCATTTT
>TRBJ2-7|TRBV20-1|many|TRBD2
CSAIPGLAGADEQYF
TGCAGTGCTATACCGGGACTAGCGGGAGCGGATGAGCAGTACTTC
>TRBJ2-5|TRBV7-7|many|TRBD1
CASSGTGEAAQYF
TGTGCTAGCAGCGGGACAGGGGAAGCGGCCCAGTACTTC
>TRBJ2-1|TRBV7-9|.|.
CASTEGTRGNNEQFF
TGTGCCAGCACCGAGGGTACTAGGGGGAACAATGAGCAGTTCTTC
>TRBJ2-1|TRBV30|many|.
CAWSILPANEQFF
TGTGCCTGGAGTATTTTGCCGGCTAATGAGCAGTTCTTC
>TRBJ2-1|TRBV19|many|.
CASSIATSNEQFF
TGTGCCAGTAGTATAGCGACTAGTAATGAGCAGTTCTTC
>TRBJ2-3|TRBV30|.|.
CAWNRTLSTDTQYF
TGTGCCTGGAACAGGACACTTTCCACAGATACGCAGTATTTT
>TRBJ1-5|TRBV27|many|.
CASSFAGENQPQHF
TGTGCCAGCAGTTTTGCAGGAGAGAATCAGCCCCAGCATTTT
>TRBJ2-5|TRBV4-3|.|TRBD2
CASSQEGLAGETQYF
TGCGCCAGCAGCCAAGAGGGCCTAGCGGGAGAGACCCAGTACTTC
>TRBJ1-1|TRBV7-9|many|.
CASSLFGSDTEAFF
TGTGCCAGCAGCTTATTTGGGTCGGACACTGAAGCTTTCTTT
>TRBJ2-1|TRBV4-1|many|TRBD2
CASSPQQWSSGGTYNEQFF
TGCGCCAGCAGCCCCCAGCAATGGTCTAGCGGGGGGACTTACAATGAGCAGTTCTTC
>TRBJ2-2|TRBV7-9|few|TRBD2
CASSYPVLGLANPAGELFF
TGTGCCAGCAGCTACCCGGTTTTGGGACTAGCAAATCCTGCCGGGGAGCTGTTTTTT
>TRBJ1-1|TRBV11-2|many|TRBD1
CASSTWTGPTEAFF
TGTGCCAGCAGCACCTGGACAGGGCCCACTGAAGCTTTCTTT
>TRBJ2-5|TRBV7-9|many|TRBD2
CASSPWTSGQETQYF
TGTGCCAGCAGCCCCTGGACTAGCGGGCAAGAGACCCAGTACTTC
>TRBJ2-3|TRBV10-3|many|TRBD2
CAISASGGEDTQYF
TGTGCCATCAGTGCGTCTGGGGGGGAAGATACGCAGTATTTT
>TRBJ2-1|TRBV7-9|few|.
CASSSAGIPAYNEQFF
TGTGCCAGCAGCTCCGCCGGGATCCCCGCCTACAATGAGCAGTTCTTC
>TRBJ2-5|TRBV5-1|many|TRBD1
CASREATGAFVETQYF
TGCGCCAGCAGGGAAGCGACAGGGGCGTTTGTGGAGACCCAGTACTTC
>TRBJ2-5|TRBV20-1|.|.
CSARSGYQETQYF
TGCAGTGCTAGAAGCGGTTACCAAGAGACCCAGTACTTC
>TRBJ2-5|TRBV7-9|many|TRBD2
CASSRLAGEETQYF
TGTGCCAGCAGCCGTCTAGCGGGGGAAGAGACCCAGTACTTC
>TRBJ2-5|TRBV19|.|TRBD2
CATRLASKETQYF
TGTGCCACCCGACTAGCGTCAAAAGAGACCCAGTACTTC
>TRBJ2-5|TRBV20-1|many|.
CSASQQRYQETQYF
TGCAGTGCTAGCCAACAGAGATACCAAGAGACCCAGTACTTC
>TRBJ2-7|TRBV20-1|many|.
CSAPRGGTGYEQYF
TGCAGTGCCCCCCGAGGGGGAACGGGCTACGAGCAGTACTTC
>TRBJ1-5|TRBV6-4|.|.
CASSEHQGPNQPQHF
TGTGCCAGCAGTGAGCATCAGGGGCCCAATCAGCCCCAGCATTTT
>TRBJ1-4|TRBV15|many|.
CATSGRGDEKLFF
TGTGCCACCAGCGGAAGGGGGGATGAAAAACTGTTTTTT
>TRBJ2-6|TRBV5-4|many|.
CASSLSYEVSGANVLTF
TGTGCCAGCAGCTTAAGTTATGAGGTCTCTGGGGCCAACGTCCTGACTTTC
>TRBJ1-1|TRBV7-2|.|.
CASSTTAMEAFF
TGTGCCAGCAGCACGACAGCCATGGAAGCTTTCTTT
>TRBJ2-7|TRBV19|few|.
CASSIFGAGNYEQYF
TGTGCCAGTAGTATTTTCGGGGCAGGGAACTACGAGCAGTACTTC
>TRBJ1-2|TRBV30|many|.
CAWYDPANYGYTF
TGTGCCTGGTACGACCCAGCTAACTATGGCTACACCTTC
>TRBJ2-1|TRBV20-1|.|TRBD2
CSARPGSAGDFNEQFF
TGCAGTGCTAGGCCTGGATCAGCGGGGGACTTCAATGAGCAGTTCTTC
>TRBJ2-7|TRBV28|few|.
CANSLLNGRDEQYF
TGTGCCAACAGTTTATTGAACGGGAGAGACGAGCAGTACTTC
>TRBJ2-3|TRBV12-1|few|.
CASSNAGQTRVGWWTDTQYF
TGTGCCAGCAGCAACGCCGGACAGACGAGGGTAGGTTGGTGGACAGATACGCAGTATTTT
>TRBJ2-3|TRBV5-4|many|.
CASSLGIFTDTQYF
TGTGCCAGCAGCTTGGGGATTTTCACAGATACGCAGTATTTT
>TRBJ2-3|TRBV7-5|.|.
CISVPAAPLTRTDTQYF
.
>TRBJ2-2|TRBV6-5|.|TRBD2
CASRPLAGGNTGELLF
TGTGCCAGCAGGCCACTAGCGGGGGGGAACACCGGGGAGCTGCTTTTT
>TRBJ1-2|TRBV12-3/TRBV12-4|many|TRBD1
CASSQGQDPLYGYTF
TGTGCCAGCAGTCAGGGACAGGACCCCCTCTATGGCTACACCTTC
>TRBJ2-5|TRBV5-5|many|TRBD1
CASSLSRDRGFEETQYF
TGTGCCAGCAGCTTGAGTAGGGACAGGGGATTTGAAGAGACCCAGTACTTC
>TRBJ2-1|TRBV29-1|few|TRBD2
CSALQAGGPLNEQFF
TGCAGCGCACTCCAAGCGGGAGGGCCTCTGAATGAGCAGTTCTTC
>TRBJ1-5|TRBV5-5|many|TRBD1
CASSPSGTGGGNQPQHF
TGTGCCAGCAGCCCCTCCGGGACAGGGGGCGGCAATCAGCCCCAGCATTTT
>TRBJ2-5|TRBV7-9|.|.
CASSLMTQETQYF
TGTGCCAGCAGCTTAATGACCCAAGAGACCCAGTACTTC
>TRBJ1-1|TRBV10-2|many|.
CASSESLDTEAFF
TGCGCCAGCAGTGAGTCGCTGGACACTGAAGCTTTCTTT
>TRBJ2-5|TRBV12-3/TRBV12-4|many|.
CASRMLGWGSGKETQYF
TGTGCCAGCAGAATGTTAGGCTGGGGCTCGGGAAAAGAGACCCAGTACTTC
>TRBJ2-7|TRBV28|many|.
CASSLYRQIEQYF
TGTGCCAGCAGTTTGTACCGGCAGATCGAGCAGTACTTC
>TRBJ2-1|TRBV7-2|many|.
CASSLVDSGSSYNEQFF
TGTGCCAGCAGCTTAGTCGATAGCGGAAGCTCCTACAATGAGCAGTTCTTC
>TRBJ2-5|TRBV30|.|TRBD1
CAWYPGGGETQYF
TGTGCCTGGTATCCAGGGGGCGGTGAGACCCAGTACTTC
>TRBJ1-6|TRBV5-1|many|.
CASSLDRFGSPLHF
TGCGCCAGCAGCTTGGACAGATTTGGATCACCCCTCCACTTT
>TRBJ1-5|TRBV7-9|many|TRBD1
CASSPGGLGNQPQHF
TGTGCCAGCAGCCCAGGGGGCTTGGGCAATCAGCCCCAGCATTTT
>TRBJ2-3|TRBV11-2|many|TRBD2
CASSFEGLAGSDTQYF
TGTGCCAGCAGCTTCGAAGGACTAGCGGGATCAGATACGCAGTATTTT
>TRBJ2-2|TRBV4-1|few|TRBD2
CASSQFDAGQTAGGAGELFF
TGCGCCAGCAGCCAGTTTGACGCAGGGCAAACAGCGGGAGGGGCCGGGGAGCTGTTTTTT
>TRBJ1-1|TRBV4-3|many|.
CASSQDWAENTEAFF
TGCGCCAGCAGCCAAGATTGGGCCGAGAACACTGAAGCTTTCTTT
>TRBJ2-6|TRBV6-2/TRBV6-3|many|.
CASSLGANVLTF
TGTGCCAGCAGTCTTGGGGCCAACGTCCTGACTTTC
>TRBJ2-2|TRBV29-1|many|.
CSVVVTGELFF
TGCAGCGTTGTAGTCACCGGGGAGCTGTTTTTT
>TRBJ2-3|TRBV7-9|once|.
CASDLAGRSDAQYF
TGTGCCAGCGATTTGGCGGGACGTTCAGATGCGCAGTATTTT